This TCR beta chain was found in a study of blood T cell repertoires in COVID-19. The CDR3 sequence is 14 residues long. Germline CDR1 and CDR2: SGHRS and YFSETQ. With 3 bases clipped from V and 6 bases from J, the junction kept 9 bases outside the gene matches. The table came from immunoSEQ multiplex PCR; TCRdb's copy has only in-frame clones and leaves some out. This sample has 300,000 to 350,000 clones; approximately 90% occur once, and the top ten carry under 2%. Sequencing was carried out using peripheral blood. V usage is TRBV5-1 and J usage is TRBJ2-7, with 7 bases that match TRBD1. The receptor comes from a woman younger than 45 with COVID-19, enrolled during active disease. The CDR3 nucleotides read TGCGCCAGCAGCTGGGAGAGCACAGGGGTCGAGCAGTACTTC. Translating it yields CASSWESTGVEQYF.